This is a list of T cell receptor beta chains from one sample in a study of regulatory T cells in long-lasting Graves disease. TCRdb processed the multiplex PCR reads anew with MiXCR; each CDR3 protein has one entry. The repertoire holds around 450,000 distinct CDR3 sequences, about 16% seen once, with over 15% in the top ten. In addition, the sample was reused for a study of T cells in Graves' hyperthyroidism and ophthalmopathy.

Sequencing was performed on peripheral blood mononuclear cells (PBMCs), taken at new diagnosis, from a patient treated with antithyroid drugs. These TCRs come from a woman in her 30s with Graves disease. Each CDR3 is given with its conserved first and last residue. Fields, in order: CDR3 DNA, CDR3 protein, clone size, D gene, CDR3 length, V gene, J gene. The D gene is left open where the match is weak. Clone size is not always given. Where it is, it says once, few, many or a class for expanded clones.

cdr3_nt: TGTGCCACCAGTGGAGTGGGGGGTCCGTCCAATCAGCCCCAGCATTTT
cdr3_aa: CATSGVGGPSNQPQHF
clone_size: many
d_call: .
cdr3_length: 16
v_call: TRBV24-1
j_call: TRBJ1-5

cdr3_nt: TGTGCCAGCAGCGTAGTCGAGGGGCACACTGAAGCTTTCTTT
cdr3_aa: CASSVVEGHTEAFF
clone_size: .
d_call: .
cdr3_length: 14
v_call: TRBV9
j_call: TRBJ1-1

cdr3_nt: TGTGCCAGCTCGCCGACTAGCCAGGTGGGCAATGAGCAGTTCTTC
cdr3_aa: CASSPTSQVGNEQFF
clone_size: few
d_call: TRBD2
cdr3_length: 15
v_call: TRBV18
j_call: TRBJ2-1

cdr3_nt: TGTGCCAGCAGTTCGGACGCGGGTAAGGGGACGTTATACGAGCAGTACTTC
cdr3_aa: CASSSDAGKGTLYEQYF
clone_size: few
d_call: .
cdr3_length: 17
v_call: TRBV6-5
j_call: TRBJ2-7

cdr3_nt: TGCGCCAGCAGCGTGTCCGGTGACAGGGTCTACGAGCAGTACTTC
cdr3_aa: CASSVSGDRVYEQYF
clone_size: many
d_call: TRBD1
cdr3_length: 15
v_call: TRBV5-1
j_call: TRBJ2-7

cdr3_nt: TGCGCCAGCAGCCAGAGGAAAGGCCCGAGCTCCTACAATGAGCAGTTCTTC
cdr3_aa: CASSQRKGPSSYNEQFF
clone_size: few
d_call: .
cdr3_length: 17
v_call: TRBV4-1
j_call: TRBJ2-1

cdr3_nt: TGTGCCAGCAGATCCGGGACAGCAAGATATAGCAATCAGCCCCAGCATTTT
cdr3_aa: CASRSGTARYSNQPQHF
clone_size: many
d_call: TRBD1
cdr3_length: 17
v_call: TRBV2
j_call: TRBJ1-5

cdr3_nt: TGCGCCAGCAGCTTGAACCCCCAGAGTTACGAGCAGTACTTC
cdr3_aa: CASSLNPQSYEQYF
clone_size: .
d_call: .
cdr3_length: 14
v_call: TRBV5-1
j_call: TRBJ2-7

cdr3_nt: TGTGCCAGCAAGGACAGGGCAGGGTATGGCTACACCTTC
cdr3_aa: CASKDRAGYGYTF
clone_size: many
d_call: TRBD1
cdr3_length: 13
v_call: TRBV28
j_call: TRBJ1-2

cdr3_nt: TGTGCCAGCAGTGAATCCGCGGATCAGCATGTGCACAATGAGCAGTTCTTC
cdr3_aa: CASSESADQHVHNEQFF
clone_size: few
d_call: .
cdr3_length: 17
v_call: TRBV25-1
j_call: TRBJ2-1

cdr3_nt: TGTGCCAGCAGCCTGGACTGGCTGAACTACAATGAGCAGTTCTTC
cdr3_aa: CASSLDWLNYNEQFF
clone_size: many
d_call: .
cdr3_length: 15
v_call: TRBV14
j_call: TRBJ2-1

cdr3_nt: TGTGCCAGCAGTTTGTTAAGGGGCGACAGGGGGGCTTTCTTT
cdr3_aa: CASSLLRGDRGAFF
clone_size: few
d_call: TRBD1
cdr3_length: 14
v_call: TRBV12-3/TRBV12-4
j_call: TRBJ1-1

cdr3_nt: TGTGCCAGCAGCTTGGCCAGTCAAGAGACCCAGTACTTC
cdr3_aa: CASSLASQETQYF
clone_size: few
d_call: .
cdr3_length: 13
v_call: TRBV5-5
j_call: TRBJ2-5

cdr3_nt: TGCAGCGCGGGGGGTGGGCTTGGACGGAATGAGCAGTTCTTC
cdr3_aa: CSAGGGLGRNEQFF
clone_size: many
d_call: TRBD2
cdr3_length: 14
v_call: TRBV20-1
j_call: TRBJ2-1

cdr3_nt: TGTGCCAGCAGTGATGGCGGGAGAGGTGAGGAAACGCAGTATTTT
cdr3_aa: CASSDGGRGEETQYF
clone_size: few
d_call: TRBD2
cdr3_length: 15
v_call: TRBV2
j_call: TRBJ2-3

cdr3_nt: TGTGCCAGCAGCCCACAGGGTTATAGCAATCAGCCCCAGCATTTT
cdr3_aa: CASSPQGYSNQPQHF
clone_size: many
d_call: .
cdr3_length: 15
v_call: TRBV28
j_call: TRBJ1-5

cdr3_nt: TGCAGTGCCCTGGGGGACTACGAGCAGTACTTC
cdr3_aa: CSALGDYEQYF
clone_size: many
d_call: .
cdr3_length: 11
v_call: TRBV20-1
j_call: TRBJ2-7

cdr3_nt: TGTGCCAGCTTTTCTCGACAGGGATCCTATGGCTACACCTTC
cdr3_aa: CASFSRQGSYGYTF
clone_size: many
d_call: TRBD1
cdr3_length: 14
v_call: TRBV2
j_call: TRBJ1-2

cdr3_nt: TGCAGCGTTGAAGATAAGGGGACAGATACGCAGTATTTT
cdr3_aa: CSVEDKGTDTQYF
clone_size: many
d_call: .
cdr3_length: 13
v_call: TRBV29-1
j_call: TRBJ2-3

cdr3_nt: TGCGCCAGCAGTGAGACAGTAGCGGGAGATCCCACCGGGGAGCTGTTTTTT
cdr3_aa: CASSETVAGDPTGELFF
clone_size: .
d_call: TRBD2
cdr3_length: 17
v_call: TRBV10-2
j_call: TRBJ2-2

cdr3_nt: TGTGCCAGCAGCTTAGTTTCGCTAGCGGAAAACTACGAGCAGTACTTC
cdr3_aa: CASSLVSLAENYEQYF
clone_size: .
d_call: TRBD2
cdr3_length: 16
v_call: TRBV7-9
j_call: TRBJ2-7

cdr3_nt: TGTGCCAGCAGTTTAGGGGCAGGAACAAATTCACCCCTCCACTTT
cdr3_aa: CASSLGAGTNSPLHF
clone_size: few
d_call: .
cdr3_length: 15
v_call: TRBV12-3/TRBV12-4
j_call: TRBJ1-6

cdr3_nt: TGTGCCAGCAGCTTTCACGGGATGAGTGATGAGCAGTTCTTC
cdr3_aa: CASSFHGMSDEQFF
clone_size: many
d_call: .
cdr3_length: 14
v_call: TRBV7-9
j_call: TRBJ2-1

cdr3_nt: TGTGCCAGCAGAAAGAGACAGGGGGCTCGCCCTGAAGCTTTCTTT
cdr3_aa: CASRKRQGARPEAFF
clone_size: .
d_call: TRBD1
cdr3_length: 15
v_call: TRBV6-1
j_call: TRBJ1-1

cdr3_nt: TGCAGCGCCACCGGGACAGCCGTCAATGAGCAGTTCTTC
cdr3_aa: CSATGTAVNEQFF
clone_size: many
d_call: TRBD1
cdr3_length: 13
v_call: TRBV29-1
j_call: TRBJ2-1

cdr3_nt: TGTGCCAGCAGCAAGGGAGGTATGAATGGCTACACCTTC
cdr3_aa: CASSKGGMNGYTF
clone_size: .
d_call: .
cdr3_length: 13
v_call: TRBV6-2/TRBV6-3
j_call: TRBJ1-2

cdr3_nt: TGTGCCAGCCGCGGCGGGGCTTACAATGAGCAGTTCTTC
cdr3_aa: CASRGGAYNEQFF
clone_size: many
d_call: .
cdr3_length: 13
v_call: TRBV27
j_call: TRBJ2-1

cdr3_nt: TGTGCCAGCAGCTTAGATAGGCCGTCTCCCTCAGAGACCCAGTACTTC
cdr3_aa: CASSLDRPSPSETQYF
clone_size: many
d_call: .
cdr3_length: 16
v_call: TRBV11-2
j_call: TRBJ2-5

cdr3_nt: TGTGCCAGCAGGGCACCGGACAGGGGTCCGAACACTGAAGCTTTCTTT
cdr3_aa: CASRAPDRGPNTEAFF
clone_size: many
d_call: TRBD1
cdr3_length: 16
v_call: TRBV2
j_call: TRBJ1-1

cdr3_nt: TGTGCCAGCAGTTACGAGCACCCTCGGGACACCGGGGAGCTGTTTTTT
cdr3_aa: CASSYEHPRDTGELFF
clone_size: few
d_call: .
cdr3_length: 16
v_call: TRBV6-5
j_call: TRBJ2-2

cdr3_nt: TGTGCCAGCAGCTCCCGGGACCCCAACACCGGGGAGCTGTTTTTT
cdr3_aa: CASSSRDPNTGELFF
clone_size: .
d_call: .
cdr3_length: 15
v_call: TRBV11-2
j_call: TRBJ2-2

cdr3_nt: TGTGCCAGTTACGACATATCGGGCTCCCGTGGCTACACCTTC
cdr3_aa: CASYDISGSRGYTF
clone_size: .
d_call: .
cdr3_length: 14
v_call: TRBV19
j_call: TRBJ1-2

cdr3_nt: TGTGCCAGCACCCACGCCTCCGCGGGGTATGGCTACACCTTC
cdr3_aa: CASTHASAGYGYTF
clone_size: many
d_call: .
cdr3_length: 14
v_call: TRBV6-1
j_call: TRBJ1-2

cdr3_nt: TGCAGTGCTAGAGGGGACAGGGGTCCCGGGGAGCTGTTTTTT
cdr3_aa: CSARGDRGPGELFF
clone_size: .
d_call: TRBD1
cdr3_length: 14
v_call: TRBV20-1
j_call: TRBJ2-2

cdr3_nt: TGCAGTGCTAGAGATTCGGGGGGTCCCTACAATGAGCAGTTCTTC
cdr3_aa: CSARDSGGPYNEQFF
clone_size: many
d_call: TRBD2
cdr3_length: 15
v_call: TRBV20-1
j_call: TRBJ2-1

cdr3_nt: TGTGCCAGCAAAGATTGGGGCGCTTTGGGAGAGACCCAGTACTTC
cdr3_aa: CASKDWGALGETQYF
clone_size: .
d_call: .
cdr3_length: 15
v_call: TRBV6-1
j_call: TRBJ2-5

cdr3_nt: TGCAGGGGCGGGAGGTCCTACAATGAGCAGTTCTTC
cdr3_aa: CRGGRSYNEQFF
clone_size: many
d_call: TRBD2
cdr3_length: 12
v_call: TRBV20-1
j_call: TRBJ2-1

cdr3_nt: TGTGCCAGCAGTGATTCCGGGACAGGAGACCCCTACGAGCAGTACTTC
cdr3_aa: CASSDSGTGDPYEQYF
clone_size: .
d_call: TRBD1
cdr3_length: 16
v_call: TRBV11-2
j_call: TRBJ2-7

cdr3_nt: TGCAGTGCTCCCACCGGCGGACGGGTACGGGGGCAGTACTTC
cdr3_aa: CSAPTGGRVRGQYF
clone_size: .
d_call: .
cdr3_length: 14
v_call: TRBV20-1
j_call: TRBJ2-7

cdr3_nt: TGTGCCAGCAGCGGGGCCCCAGGGGGCAATCAGCCCCAGCATTTT
cdr3_aa: CASSGAPGGNQPQHF
clone_size: many
d_call: .
cdr3_length: 15
v_call: TRBV2
j_call: TRBJ1-5

cdr3_nt: TGTGCGGCCGGGAGAAGTCGCACAGATACGCAGTATTTT
cdr3_aa: CAAGRSRTDTQYF
clone_size: many
d_call: .
cdr3_length: 13
v_call: TRBV30
j_call: TRBJ2-3

cdr3_nt: TGTGCCAGCAGCTTGGGGGGACAGGGGGGTCAGCCCCAGCATTTT
cdr3_aa: CASSLGGQGGQPQHF
clone_size: many
d_call: TRBD1
cdr3_length: 15
v_call: TRBV13
j_call: TRBJ1-5

cdr3_nt: TGCGCCAGCAGCTTGACTGATACTAGCACAGATACGCAGTATTTT
cdr3_aa: CASSLTDTSTDTQYF
clone_size: many
d_call: .
cdr3_length: 15
v_call: TRBV5-1
j_call: TRBJ2-3

cdr3_nt: TGTGCCAGCAGCTTAGCACCTAGGCTCAGCTCCTACAATGAGCAGTTCTTC
cdr3_aa: CASSLAPRLSSYNEQFF
clone_size: many
d_call: .
cdr3_length: 17
v_call: TRBV11-2
j_call: TRBJ2-1

cdr3_nt: TGCGCCAGCAGCACCCCGGGACAGGGGTCCAACGAGCAGTACTTC
cdr3_aa: CASSTPGQGSNEQYF
clone_size: .
d_call: TRBD1
cdr3_length: 15
v_call: TRBV5-1
j_call: TRBJ2-7

cdr3_nt: TGCGCCAGCAGCCAAGGGGGATGGAGGGGGCGCGTAGTTGGCGAGCAGTACTTC
cdr3_aa: CASSQGGWRGRVVGEQYF
clone_size: few
d_call: .
cdr3_length: 18
v_call: TRBV4-1
j_call: TRBJ2-7

cdr3_nt: TGTGCCACCAGTGATGCAACCGGGACGGAGGAGACCCAGTACTTC
cdr3_aa: CATSDATGTEETQYF
clone_size: many
d_call: .
cdr3_length: 15
v_call: TRBV24-1
j_call: TRBJ2-5

cdr3_nt: TGCGCCAGCAGCTTGGATGACAGCCGGTCCACCTTCGGGTACACTGAGCAGTTCTTC
cdr3_aa: CASSLDDSRSTFGYTEQFF
clone_size: many
d_call: .
cdr3_length: 19
v_call: TRBV5-1
j_call: TRBJ2-1

cdr3_nt: TGTGCCAGCAGCTTAGGGGTGGCTGGGCCCCAGCATTTT
cdr3_aa: CASSLGVAGPQHF
clone_size: many
d_call: .
cdr3_length: 13
v_call: TRBV7-2
j_call: TRBJ1-5

cdr3_nt: TGTGCCAGCAGCATACGGGACAGGGGGTTTGAGAACACTGAAGCTTTCTTT
cdr3_aa: CASSIRDRGFENTEAFF
clone_size: many
d_call: TRBD1
cdr3_length: 17
v_call: TRBV6-1
j_call: TRBJ1-1

cdr3_nt: TGCGCCAGCAGCCCGGACGGAGACTACGAGCAGTACTTC
cdr3_aa: CASSPDGDYEQYF
clone_size: many
d_call: .
cdr3_length: 13
v_call: TRBV5-1
j_call: TRBJ2-7

cdr3_nt: TGTGCCAGCTCAGAACTAGCGCCGACCGGGGAGCTGTTTTTT
cdr3_aa: CASSELAPTGELFF
clone_size: many
d_call: TRBD2
cdr3_length: 14
v_call: TRBV18
j_call: TRBJ2-2